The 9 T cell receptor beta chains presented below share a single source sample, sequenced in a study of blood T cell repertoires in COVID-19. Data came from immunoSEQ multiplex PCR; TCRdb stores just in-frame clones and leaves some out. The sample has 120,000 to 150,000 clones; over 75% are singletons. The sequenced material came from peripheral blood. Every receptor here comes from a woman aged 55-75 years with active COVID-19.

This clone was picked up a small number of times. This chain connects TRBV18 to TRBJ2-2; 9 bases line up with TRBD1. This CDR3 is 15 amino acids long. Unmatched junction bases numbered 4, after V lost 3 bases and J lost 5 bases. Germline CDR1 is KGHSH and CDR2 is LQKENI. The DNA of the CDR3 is TGTGCCAGCTCACCCCCGGACAGGGGAACCGGGGAGCTGTTTTTT. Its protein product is CASSPPDRGTGELFF.

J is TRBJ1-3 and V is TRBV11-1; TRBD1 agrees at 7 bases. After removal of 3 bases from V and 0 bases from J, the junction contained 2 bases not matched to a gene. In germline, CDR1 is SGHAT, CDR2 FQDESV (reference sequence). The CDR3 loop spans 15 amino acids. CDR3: CASSLDRNSGNTIYF. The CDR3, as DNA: TGTGCCAGCAGCTTGGACAGGAACTCTGGAAACACCATATATTTT. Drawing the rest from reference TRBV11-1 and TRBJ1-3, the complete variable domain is EAEVAQSPRYKITEKSQAVAFWCDPISGHATLYWYRQILGQGPELLVQFQDESVVDDSQLPKDRFSAERLKGVDSTLKIQPAELGDSAMYLCASSLDRNSGNTIYFGEGSWLTVV.

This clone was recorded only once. CDR3 coding DNA: TGTGCCAGCAGCCCCCGGACAGGGGGCGTCGAGCAGTACTTC. This encodes CASSPRTGGVEQYF. The V and J genes are TRBV3-1 (or the pseudogene TRBV3-2) and TRBJ2-7; 11 bases are shared with TRBD1. The CDR3 sequence is 14 residues long. From germline, CDR1 is LGHDT and CDR2 YNNKEL (reference sequence). Unmatched junction bases numbered 5, after V lost 4 bases and J lost 6 bases.

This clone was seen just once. The CDR3 loop reads CASSLSFSGSSYEQYF. The CDR3 coding sequence is TGTGCCAGCAGCTTATCTTTCAGCGGGAGTTCCTACGAGCAGTACTTC. This rearrangement joins TRBV7-8 to TRBJ2-7; 8 bases agree with TRBD2. In germline, CDR1 is SGHVS, CDR2 FQNEAQ. CDR3 length equals 16 residues. J gave up 1 base and V 2 bases, and 7 bases lay outside the gene matches. Full variable domain (remainder filled in from reference TRBV7-8 and TRBJ2-7): GAGVSQSPRYKVAKRGQDVALRCDPISGHVSLFWYQQALGQGPEFLTYFQNEAQLDKSGLPSDRFFAERPEGSVSTLKIQRTQQEDSAVYLCASSLSFSGSSYEQYFGPGTRLTVT.

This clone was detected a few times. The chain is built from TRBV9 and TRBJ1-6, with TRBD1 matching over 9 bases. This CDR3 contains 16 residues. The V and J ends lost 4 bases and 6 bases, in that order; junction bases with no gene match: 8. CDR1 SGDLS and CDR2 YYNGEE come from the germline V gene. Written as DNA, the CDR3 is TGTGCCAGCAGCAACCCAGGGGACAGGGTTAATTCACCCCTCCACTTT. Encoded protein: CASSNPGDRVNSPLHF.

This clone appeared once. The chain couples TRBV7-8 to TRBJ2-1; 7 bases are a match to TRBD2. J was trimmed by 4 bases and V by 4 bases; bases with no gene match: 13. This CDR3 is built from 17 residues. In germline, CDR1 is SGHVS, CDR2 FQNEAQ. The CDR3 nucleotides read TGTGCCAGCAGCTCCCTCCTGGGGGGGAGACTTTACAATGAGCAGTTCTTC. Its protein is CASSSLLGGRLYNEQFF.

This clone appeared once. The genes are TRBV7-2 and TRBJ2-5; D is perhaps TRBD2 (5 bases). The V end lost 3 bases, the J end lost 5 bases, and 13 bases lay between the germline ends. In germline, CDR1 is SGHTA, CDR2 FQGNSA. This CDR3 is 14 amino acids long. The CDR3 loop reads CASSFRRALETQYF. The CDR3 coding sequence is TGTGCCAGCAGCTTCAGGCGGGCCCTCGAGACCCAGTACTTC.

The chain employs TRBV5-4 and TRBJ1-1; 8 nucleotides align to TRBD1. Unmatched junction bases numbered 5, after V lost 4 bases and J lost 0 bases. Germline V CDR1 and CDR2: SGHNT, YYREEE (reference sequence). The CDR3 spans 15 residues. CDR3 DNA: TGTGCCAGCAGCCACCTGACAGGGGTGAACACTGAAGCTTTCTTT. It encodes CASSHLTGVNTEAFF.

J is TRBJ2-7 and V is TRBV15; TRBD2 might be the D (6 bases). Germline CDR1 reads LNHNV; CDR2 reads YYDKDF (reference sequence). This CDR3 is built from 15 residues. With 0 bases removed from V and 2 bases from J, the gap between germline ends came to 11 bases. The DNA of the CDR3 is TGTGCCACCAGCAGAGATATGACTAGTCCCTACGAGCAGTACTTC. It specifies CATSRDMTSPYEQYF. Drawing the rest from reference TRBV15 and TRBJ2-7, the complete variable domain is DAMVIQNPRYQVTQFGKPVTLSCSQTLNHNVMYWYQQKSSQAPKLLFHYYDKDFNNEADTPDNFQSRRPNTSFCFLDIRSPGLGDTAMYLCATSRDMTSPYEQYFGPGTRLTVT.